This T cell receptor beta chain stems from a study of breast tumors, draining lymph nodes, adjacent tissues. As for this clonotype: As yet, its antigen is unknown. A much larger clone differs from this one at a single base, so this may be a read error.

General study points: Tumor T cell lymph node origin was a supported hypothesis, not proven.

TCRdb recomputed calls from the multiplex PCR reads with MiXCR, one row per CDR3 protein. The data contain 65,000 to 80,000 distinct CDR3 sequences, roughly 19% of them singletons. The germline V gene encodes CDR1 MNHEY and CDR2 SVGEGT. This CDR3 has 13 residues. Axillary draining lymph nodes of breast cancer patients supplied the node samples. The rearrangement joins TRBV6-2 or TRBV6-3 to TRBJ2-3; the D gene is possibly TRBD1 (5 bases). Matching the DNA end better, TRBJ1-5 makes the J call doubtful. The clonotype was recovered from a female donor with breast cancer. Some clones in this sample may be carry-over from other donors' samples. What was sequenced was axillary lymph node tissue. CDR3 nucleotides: TGTGCCAGCGGTGACGGGGGAACAGATACGCAGCATTTT. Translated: CASGDGGTDTQHF.